This T cell receptor beta chain was sequenced for a study of OX40 agonist ivuxolimab in advanced cancers. The overall study: Ivuxolimab is an agonistic anti-OX40 (CD134) antibody, and patients were treated with it. Age averaged roughly 60 years (range roughly 23 to 85), and 70% to 85% were male.

Study observations and caveats: Both blood CD4+ and CD8+ T cells showed clonal growth by week 6 at 0.1 to 3.0 mg/kg.

Of note for this clone: Its antigen is not known.

The method was immunoSEQ multiplex PCR; TCRdb's version includes in-frame clones alone and lacks a portion of them. Counted here are around 82,000 clones, about 90% occurring once; the ten biggest clones make up roughly 0.8%. Sampling of blood occurred at baseline, cycle 4 day 1, and cycle 7 day 1. The specimen was CD4+ or CD8+ T cells sorted from blood, collected in a trial of the OX40 agonist ivuxolimab. The sequence was obtained from an adult with an advanced solid tumor such as melanoma, head and neck, liver or kidney cancer.

CDR3 nucleotide sequence: TGTGCCAGTAGTATGACAGGGGGCGGGAATCAGCCCCAGCATTTT. It translates to CASSMTGGGNQPQHF. The chain is built from TRBV19 and TRBJ1-5; TRBD1 aligns across 10 bases. J was trimmed by 4 bases and V by 3 bases; bases with no gene match: 3. This CDR3 is built from 15 residues. CDR1 and CDR2 from the germline V gene are LNHDA and SQIVND (reference sequence).